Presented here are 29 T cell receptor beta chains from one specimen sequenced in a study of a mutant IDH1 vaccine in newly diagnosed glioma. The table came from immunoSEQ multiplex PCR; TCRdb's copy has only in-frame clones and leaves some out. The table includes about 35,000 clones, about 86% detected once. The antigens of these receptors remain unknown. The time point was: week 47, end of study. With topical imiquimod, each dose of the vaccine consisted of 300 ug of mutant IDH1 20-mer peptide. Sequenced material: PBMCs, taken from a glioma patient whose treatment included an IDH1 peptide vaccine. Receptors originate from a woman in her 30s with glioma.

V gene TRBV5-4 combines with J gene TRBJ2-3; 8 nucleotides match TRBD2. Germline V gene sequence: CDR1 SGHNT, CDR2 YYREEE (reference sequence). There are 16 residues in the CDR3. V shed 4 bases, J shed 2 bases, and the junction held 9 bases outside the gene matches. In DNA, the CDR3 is TGTGCCAGCAGCCCGCCGGGACTAGGGAACACAGATACGCAGTATTTT. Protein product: CASSPPGLGNTDTQYF. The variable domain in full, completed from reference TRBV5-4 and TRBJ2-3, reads ETGVTQSPTHLIKTRGQQVTLRCSSQSGHNTVSWYQQALGQGPQFIFQYYREEENGRGNFPPRFSGLQFPNYSSELNVNALELDDSALYLCASSPPGLGNTDTQYFGPGTRLTVL.

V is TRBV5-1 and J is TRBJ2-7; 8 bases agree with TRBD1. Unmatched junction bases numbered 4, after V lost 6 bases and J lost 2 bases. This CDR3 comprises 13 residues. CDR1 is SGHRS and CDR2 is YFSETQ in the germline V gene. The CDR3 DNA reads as TGCGCCAGCACCCCGGACAGGGCCTACGAGCAGTACTTC. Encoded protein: CASTPDRAYEQYF.

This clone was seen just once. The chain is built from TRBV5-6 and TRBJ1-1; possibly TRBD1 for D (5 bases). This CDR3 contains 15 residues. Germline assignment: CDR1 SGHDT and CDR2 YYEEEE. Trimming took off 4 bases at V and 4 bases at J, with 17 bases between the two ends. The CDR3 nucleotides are TGTGCCAGCAGCACCGTCTTGGGGGGTGGCACTGAAGCTTTCTTT. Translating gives CASSTVLGGGTEAFF.

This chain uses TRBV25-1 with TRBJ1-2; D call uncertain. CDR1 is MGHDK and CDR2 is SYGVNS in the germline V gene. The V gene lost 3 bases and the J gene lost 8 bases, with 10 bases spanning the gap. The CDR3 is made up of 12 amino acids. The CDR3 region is CASSDSRRGYTF. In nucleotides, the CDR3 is TGTGCCAGCAGTGATAGCCGGCGAGGCTACACCTTC.

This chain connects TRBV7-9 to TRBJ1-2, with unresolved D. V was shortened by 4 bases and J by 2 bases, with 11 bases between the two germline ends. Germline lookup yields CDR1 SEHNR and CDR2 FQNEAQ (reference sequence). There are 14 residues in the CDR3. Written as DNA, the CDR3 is TGTGCCAGCAGCTCCCCCTCGGGGAACTATGGCTACACCTTC. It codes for CASSSPSGNYGYTF. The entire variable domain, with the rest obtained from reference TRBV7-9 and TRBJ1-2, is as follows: DTGVSQNPRHKITKRGQNVTFRCDPISEHNRLYWYRQTLGQGPEFLTYFQNEAQLEKSRLLSDRFSAERPKGSFSTLEIQRTEQGDSAMYLCASSSPSGNYGYTFGSGTRLTVV.

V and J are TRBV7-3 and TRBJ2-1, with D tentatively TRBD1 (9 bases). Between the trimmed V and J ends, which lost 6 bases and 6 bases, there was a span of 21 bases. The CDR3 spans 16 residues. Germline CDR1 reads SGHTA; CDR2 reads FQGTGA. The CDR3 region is CASRTGGDRESNEQFF. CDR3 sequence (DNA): TGTGCCAGCAGGACCGGGGGGGACAGGGAGTCCAATGAGCAGTTCTTC.

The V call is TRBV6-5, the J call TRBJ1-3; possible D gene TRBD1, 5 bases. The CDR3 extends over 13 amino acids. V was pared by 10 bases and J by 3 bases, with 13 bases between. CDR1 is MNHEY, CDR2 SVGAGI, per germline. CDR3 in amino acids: CATTQGVGNTIYF. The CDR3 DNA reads TGTGCCACCACTCAGGGAGTTGGAAACACCATATATTTT.

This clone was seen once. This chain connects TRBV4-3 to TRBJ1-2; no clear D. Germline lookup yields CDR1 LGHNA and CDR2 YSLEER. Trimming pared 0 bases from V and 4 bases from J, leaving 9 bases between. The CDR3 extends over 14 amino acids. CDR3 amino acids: CASSQDPLSYGYTF. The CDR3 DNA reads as TGCGCCAGCAGCCAAGACCCCCTAAGCTATGGCTACACCTTC.

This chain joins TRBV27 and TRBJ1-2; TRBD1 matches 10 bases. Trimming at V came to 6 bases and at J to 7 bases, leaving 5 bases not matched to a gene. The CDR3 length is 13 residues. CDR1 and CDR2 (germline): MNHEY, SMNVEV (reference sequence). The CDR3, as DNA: TGTGCCAGCAGCCGACAGGGGGCATTTGGCTACACCTTC. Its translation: CASSRQGAFGYTF.

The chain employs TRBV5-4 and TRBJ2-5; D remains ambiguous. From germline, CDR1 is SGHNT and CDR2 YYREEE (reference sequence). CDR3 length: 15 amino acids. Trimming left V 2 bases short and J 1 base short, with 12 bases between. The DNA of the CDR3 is TGTGCCAGCAGCTTAAGTAGAACGGCCCAAGAGACCCAGTACTTC. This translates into CASSLSRTAQETQYF.

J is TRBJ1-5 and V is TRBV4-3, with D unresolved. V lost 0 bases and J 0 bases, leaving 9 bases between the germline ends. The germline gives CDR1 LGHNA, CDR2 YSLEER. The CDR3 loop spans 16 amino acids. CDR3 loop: CASSQDAVYSNQPQHF. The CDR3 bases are TGCGCCAGCAGCCAAGACGCCGTGTATAGCAATCAGCCCCAGCATTTT.

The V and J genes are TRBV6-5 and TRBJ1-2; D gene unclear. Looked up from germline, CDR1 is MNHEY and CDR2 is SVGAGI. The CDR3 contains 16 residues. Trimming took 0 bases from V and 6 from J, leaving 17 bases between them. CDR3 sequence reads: CASSYSRVIGINGYTF. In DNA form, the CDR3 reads TGTGCCAGCAGTTACTCACGGGTCATCGGTATAAATGGCTACACCTTC.

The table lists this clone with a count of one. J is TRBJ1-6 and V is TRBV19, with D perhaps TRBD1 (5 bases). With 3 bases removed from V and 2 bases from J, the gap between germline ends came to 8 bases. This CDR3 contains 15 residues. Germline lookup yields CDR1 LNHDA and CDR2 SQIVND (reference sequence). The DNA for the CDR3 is TGTGCCAGTAGTATCGGGGGAACCTATAATTCACCCCTCCACTTT. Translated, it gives CASSIGGTYNSPLHF.

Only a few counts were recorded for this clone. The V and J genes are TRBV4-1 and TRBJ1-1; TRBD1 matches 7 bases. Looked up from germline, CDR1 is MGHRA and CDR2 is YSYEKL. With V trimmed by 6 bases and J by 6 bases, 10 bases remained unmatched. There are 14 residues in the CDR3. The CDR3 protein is CASRPTTGVAEAFF. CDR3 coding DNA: TGCGCCAGCAGGCCTACTACAGGGGTGGCTGAAGCTTTCTTT.

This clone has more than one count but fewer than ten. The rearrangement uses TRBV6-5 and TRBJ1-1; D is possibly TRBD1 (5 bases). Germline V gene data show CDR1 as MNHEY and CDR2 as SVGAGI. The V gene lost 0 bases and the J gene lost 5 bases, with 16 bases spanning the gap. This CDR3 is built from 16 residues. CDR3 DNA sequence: TGTGCCAGCAGTTACTCTATCGGGGGTTTGGCGACTGAAGCTTTCTTT. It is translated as CASSYSIGGLATEAFF.

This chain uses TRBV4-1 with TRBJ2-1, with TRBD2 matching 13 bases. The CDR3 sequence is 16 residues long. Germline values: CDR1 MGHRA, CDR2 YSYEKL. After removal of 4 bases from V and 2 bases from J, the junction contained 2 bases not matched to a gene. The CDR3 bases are TGCGCCAGCAGCCGCGGGACTAGCGGGGCCTACAATGAGCAGTTCTTC. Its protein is CASSRGTSGAYNEQFF.

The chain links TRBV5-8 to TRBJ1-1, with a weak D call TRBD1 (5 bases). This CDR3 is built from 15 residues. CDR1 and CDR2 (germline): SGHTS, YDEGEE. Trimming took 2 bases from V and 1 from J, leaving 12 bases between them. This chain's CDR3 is CASSLGDFQNTEAFF. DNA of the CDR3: TGTGCCAGCAGCTTAGGGGACTTCCAGAACACTGAAGCTTTCTTT.

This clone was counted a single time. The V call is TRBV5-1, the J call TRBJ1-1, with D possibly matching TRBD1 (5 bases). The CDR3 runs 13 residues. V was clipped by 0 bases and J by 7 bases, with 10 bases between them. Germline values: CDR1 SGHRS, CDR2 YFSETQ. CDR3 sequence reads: CASSLDQGDEAFF. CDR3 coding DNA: TGCGCCAGCAGCTTGGATCAGGGCGATGAAGCTTTCTTT.

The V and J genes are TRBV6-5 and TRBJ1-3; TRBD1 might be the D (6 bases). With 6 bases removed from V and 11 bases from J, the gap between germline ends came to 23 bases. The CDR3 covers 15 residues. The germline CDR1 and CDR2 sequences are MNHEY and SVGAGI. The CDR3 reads CASRSGANQQPAIYF. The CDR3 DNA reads TGTGCCAGCAGATCAGGGGCAAACCAACAACCGGCCATATATTTT.

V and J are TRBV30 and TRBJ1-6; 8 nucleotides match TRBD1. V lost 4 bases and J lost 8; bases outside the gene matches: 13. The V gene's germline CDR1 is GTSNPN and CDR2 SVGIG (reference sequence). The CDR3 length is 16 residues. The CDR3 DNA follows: TGTGCCTGGATCGACAGCGCAGGGGGCTTTTATTCACCCCTCCACTTT. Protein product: CAWIDSAGGFYSPLHF.

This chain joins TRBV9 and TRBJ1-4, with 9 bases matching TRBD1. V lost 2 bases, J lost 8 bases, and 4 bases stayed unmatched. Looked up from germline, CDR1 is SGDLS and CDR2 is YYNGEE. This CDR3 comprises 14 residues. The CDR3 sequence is CASSVGQGWEKLFF. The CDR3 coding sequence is TGTGCCAGCAGCGTGGGACAGGGATGGGAAAAACTGTTTTTT.

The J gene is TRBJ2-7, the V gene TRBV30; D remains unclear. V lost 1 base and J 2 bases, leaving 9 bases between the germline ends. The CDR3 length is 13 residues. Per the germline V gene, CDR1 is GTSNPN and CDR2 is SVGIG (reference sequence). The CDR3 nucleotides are TGTGCCTGGAGTGCCTTGGGTGCCTACGAGCAGTACTTC. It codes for CAWSALGAYEQYF.

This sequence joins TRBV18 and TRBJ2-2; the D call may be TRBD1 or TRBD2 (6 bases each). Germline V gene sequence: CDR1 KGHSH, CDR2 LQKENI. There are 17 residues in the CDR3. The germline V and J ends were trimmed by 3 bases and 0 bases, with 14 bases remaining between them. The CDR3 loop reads CASSPRWGAANTGELFF. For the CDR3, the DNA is TGTGCCAGCTCACCCCGTTGGGGGGCGGCGAACACCGGGGAGCTGTTTTTT.

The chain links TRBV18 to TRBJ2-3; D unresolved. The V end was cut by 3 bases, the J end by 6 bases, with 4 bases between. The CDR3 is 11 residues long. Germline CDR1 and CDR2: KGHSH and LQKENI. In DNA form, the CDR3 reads TGTGCCAGCTCACCGGGGGATACGCAGTATTTT. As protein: CASSPGDTQYF.

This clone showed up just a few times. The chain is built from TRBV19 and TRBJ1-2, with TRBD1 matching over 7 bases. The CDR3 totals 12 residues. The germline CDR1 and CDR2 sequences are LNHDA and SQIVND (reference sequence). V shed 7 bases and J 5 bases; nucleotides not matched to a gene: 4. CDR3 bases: TGTGCCAGTACTCACAGGGGTTATGGCTACACCTTC. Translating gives CASTHRGYGYTF.

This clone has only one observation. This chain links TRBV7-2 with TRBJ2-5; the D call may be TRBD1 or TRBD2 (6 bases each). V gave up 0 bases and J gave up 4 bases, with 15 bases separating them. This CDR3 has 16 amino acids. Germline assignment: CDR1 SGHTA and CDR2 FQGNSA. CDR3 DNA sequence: TGTGCCAGCAGCTTAGCGCGAGGGGGGCCGGGAGAGACCCAGTACTTC. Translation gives CASSLARGGPGETQYF.

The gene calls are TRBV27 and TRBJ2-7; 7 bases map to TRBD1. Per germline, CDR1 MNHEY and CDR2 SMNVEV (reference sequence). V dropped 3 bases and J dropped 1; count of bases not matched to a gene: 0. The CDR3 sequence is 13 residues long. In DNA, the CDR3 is TGTGCCAGCAGTTTGGGACAGTCCTACGAGCAGTACTTC. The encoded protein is CASSLGQSYEQYF.

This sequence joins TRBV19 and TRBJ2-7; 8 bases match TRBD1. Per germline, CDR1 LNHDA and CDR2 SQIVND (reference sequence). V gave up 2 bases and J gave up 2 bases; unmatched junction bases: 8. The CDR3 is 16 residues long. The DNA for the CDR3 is TGTGCCAGTAGTATAACAGGGGGTGAATACGCCTACGAGCAGTACTTC. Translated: CASSITGGEYAYEQYF.

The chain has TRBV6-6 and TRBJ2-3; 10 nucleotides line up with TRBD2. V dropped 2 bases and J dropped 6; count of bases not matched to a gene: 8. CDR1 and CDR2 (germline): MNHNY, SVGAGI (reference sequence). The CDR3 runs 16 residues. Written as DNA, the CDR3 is TGTGCCAGCAGTTACGGACAGCGGGGGGGCCGCGATACGCAGTATTTT. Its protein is CASSYGQRGGRDTQYF.